This TCR beta chain was sequenced in a study of T cell responses to AZD1222 COVID-19 vaccine. Study details: Second doses at about 4 or about 12 weeks were pooled. The study, taken as a whole, reports: Spike as a whole was targeted by vaccine-associated CD4 TCRs, dominant at 160-218 and 743-854.

CDR1 is SGHAT, CDR2 FQDESV, per germline (reference sequence). Between the trimmed V and J ends, which lost 2 bases and 2 bases, there was a span of 13 bases. CDR3 length: 15 residues. Here immunoSEQ multiplex PCR was the method, and the copy in TCRdb shows in-frame clones only, minus some. The sample lists roughly 150,000 clones, just over 85% seen once, with 3% to 4.5% in the top ten. A note on this clone: Its target is unknown.

The input for sequencing was peripheral blood, taken on day 0 of AZD1222 vaccination. The TCR originated in an adult in good health. The rearrangement links TRBV11-1 to TRBJ2-7; D gene ambiguous. In DNA, the CDR3 is TGTGCCAGCAGCTTATCTGCGGAAGACGCCTACGAGCAGTACTTC. It translates to CASSLSAEDAYEQYF.